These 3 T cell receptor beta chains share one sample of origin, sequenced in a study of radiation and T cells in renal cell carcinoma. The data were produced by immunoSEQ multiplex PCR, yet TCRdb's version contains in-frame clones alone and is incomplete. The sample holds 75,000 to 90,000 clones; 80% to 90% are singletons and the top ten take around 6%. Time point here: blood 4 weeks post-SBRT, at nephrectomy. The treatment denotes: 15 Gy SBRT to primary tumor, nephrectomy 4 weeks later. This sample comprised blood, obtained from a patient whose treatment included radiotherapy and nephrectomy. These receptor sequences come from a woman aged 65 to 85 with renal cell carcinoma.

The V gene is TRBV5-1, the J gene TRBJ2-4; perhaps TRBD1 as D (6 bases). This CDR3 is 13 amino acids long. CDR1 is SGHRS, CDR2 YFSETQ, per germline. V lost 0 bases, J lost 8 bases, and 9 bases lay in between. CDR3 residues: CASSLAGADIQYF. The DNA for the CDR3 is TGCGCCAGCAGCTTGGCAGGGGCGGACATTCAGTACTTC. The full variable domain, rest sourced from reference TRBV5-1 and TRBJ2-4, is KAGVTQTPRYLIKTRGQQVTLSCSPISGHRSVSWYQQTPGQGLQFLFEYFSETQRNKGNFPGRFSGRQFSNSRSEMNVSTLELGDSALYLCASSLAGADIQYFGAGTRLSVL.

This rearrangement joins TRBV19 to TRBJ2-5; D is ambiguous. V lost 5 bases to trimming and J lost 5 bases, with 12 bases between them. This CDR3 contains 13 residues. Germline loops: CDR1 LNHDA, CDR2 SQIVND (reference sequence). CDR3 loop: CASSFRTAETQYF. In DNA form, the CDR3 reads TGTGCCAGTAGTTTTCGCACCGCCGAGACCCAGTACTTC.

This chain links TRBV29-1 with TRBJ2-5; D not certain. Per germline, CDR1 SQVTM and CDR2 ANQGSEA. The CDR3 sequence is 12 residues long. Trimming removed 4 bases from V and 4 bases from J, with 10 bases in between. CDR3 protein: CSVGTPPETQYF. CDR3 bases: TGCAGCGTTGGCACCCCTCCAGAGACCCAGTACTTC.